Listed below are T cell receptor beta chains from one sample, sequenced in a study of blood T cell repertoires in COVID-19. Clones were read by immunoSEQ multiplex PCR, and TCRdb kept only the in-frame ones, dropping some. The table includes 300,000 to 350,000 clones, approximately 86% detected once. The sample consisted of PBMCs or T cells enriched from blood (not recorded which). These receptors were obtained from a woman aged 18-29 years who had recovered from COVID-19. Each CDR3 is given with its conserved first and last residue. A D gene is named only where the DNA matches it firmly. Clone size is shown for a subset of rows, as once, few, many or a class of expanded clone.

-	-	TRBV13	TRBJ1-6	CASSLGLGSSYNSPLHF	TGTGCCAGCAGCTTAGGCCTTGGCAGCTCCTATAATTCACCCCTCCACTTT
TRBD2	-	TRBV4-1	TRBJ2-1	CASSQAPGLAGSYNEQFF	TGCGCCAGCAGCCAAGCCCCGGGACTAGCGGGCTCCTACAATGAGCAGTTCTTC
TRBD1	-	TRBV9	TRBJ1-6	CASSPQTGRLDNSPLHF	TGTGCCAGCAGCCCTCAGACAGGGAGGCTCGATAATTCACCCCTCCACTTT
-	-	TRBV6-6	TRBJ1-2	CANGGQFYGYTF	TGTGCCAATGGAGGACAGTTCTATGGCTACACCTTC
TRBD1	-	TRBV9	TRBJ1-1	CASSVASRQGAEAFF	TGTGCCAGCAGCGTAGCTTCGCGACAGGGAGCTGAAGCTTTCTTT
-	-	TRBV7-2	TRBJ1-1	CASSSDRTYTEAFF	TGTGCCAGCAGCTCGGACAGAACCTACACTGAAGCTTTCTTT
-	few	TRBV28	TRBJ1-1	CASSFAQGITEAFF	TGTGCCAGCAGTTTTGCACAGGGAATCACTGAAGCTTTCTTT
-	-	TRBV21-1	TRBJ1-4	CASTSETGDATNEKLFF	TGTGCCAGCACCTCCGAGACAGGGGATGCAACTAATGAAAAACTGTTTTTT
-	-	TRBV6-2/TRBV6-3	TRBJ2-7	CASSYSRAISYEQYF	TGTGCCAGCAGTTACTCGAGGGCTATCTCCTACGAGCAGTACTTC
-	-	TRBV18	TRBJ2-3	CASSPRLAGTDTQYF	TGTGCCAGCTCACCACGGTTAGCGGGCACAGATACGCAGTATTTT
-	-	TRBV19	TRBJ1-2	CASSSWQGNYGYTF	TGTGCCAGTAGTTCCTGGCAGGGTAACTATGGCTACACCTTC
-	-	TRBV21-1	TRBJ1-5	CASSKSRGQFNQPQHF	TGTGCCAGCAGCAAATCAAGGGGACAGTTCAATCAGCCCCAGCATTTT
TRBD1	-	TRBV9	TRBJ2-7	CASSVGGTGLVEQYF	TGTGCCAGCAGCGTAGGGGGGACAGGGCTTGTTGAGCAGTACTTC
TRBD2	-	TRBV7-6	TRBJ2-1	CASSLAPGASGRAGNEQFF	TGTGCCAGCAGCTTAGCCCCTGGGGCTAGCGGGAGGGCCGGCAATGAGCAGTTCTTC